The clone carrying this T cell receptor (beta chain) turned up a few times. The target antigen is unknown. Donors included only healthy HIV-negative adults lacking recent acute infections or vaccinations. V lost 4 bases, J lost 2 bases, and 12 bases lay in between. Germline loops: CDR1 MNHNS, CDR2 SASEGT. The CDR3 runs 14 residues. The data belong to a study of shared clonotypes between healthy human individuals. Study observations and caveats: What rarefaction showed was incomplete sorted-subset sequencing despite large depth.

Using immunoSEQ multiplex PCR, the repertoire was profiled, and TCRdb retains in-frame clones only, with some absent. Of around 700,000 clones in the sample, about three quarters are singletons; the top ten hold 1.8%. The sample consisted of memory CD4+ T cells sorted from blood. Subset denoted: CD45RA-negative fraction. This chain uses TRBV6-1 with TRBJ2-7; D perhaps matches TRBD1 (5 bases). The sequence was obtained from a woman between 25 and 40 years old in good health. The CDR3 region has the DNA TGTGCCAGCAGTGCCCGACAGCCAGCCTACGAGCAGTACTTC. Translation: CASSARQPAYEQYF.